The 27 T cell receptor beta chains below all came from one sample that was sequenced in a study of blood T cell repertoires in COVID-19. Profiling relied on immunoSEQ multiplex PCR, and the TCRdb table lists in-frame clones only, not all of them. The sample comprises over 120,000 clones, more than 75% of which are singletons, and around 5% rests with the top ten. Sequencing input: peripheral blood. The receptors were gathered from a woman in her 70s with COVID-19, enrolled during active disease.

The CDR3 loop is CASSLAPPGQPQHF. The CDR3 DNA reads TGTGCCAGCAGTTTAGCCCCCCCGGGGCAGCCCCAGCATTTT. The chain uses TRBV28 and TRBJ1-5; no clear D gene. The CDR3 runs to 14 residues. The germline V gene has CDR1 MDHEN and CDR2 SYDVKM. V lost 2 bases and J 7 bases, leaving 12 bases between the germline ends.

V is TRBV15 and J is TRBJ1-5; the D gene is possibly TRBD1 (6 bases). Looked up from germline, CDR1 is LNHNV and CDR2 is YYDKDF (reference sequence). The CDR3 has 16 amino acids. V was cut by 1 base and J by 4 bases, with 14 bases left in between. This CDR3 is CATSRASGVGNQPQHF. The DNA for the CDR3 is TGTGCCACCAGCAGAGCGTCAGGGGTTGGTAATCAGCCCCAGCATTTT.

This clone was seen only a few times. This chain uses TRBV4-1 with TRBJ1-1; tentative D call: TRBD1 (6 bases). V was cut by 1 base and J by 4 bases, with 13 bases left in between. Looked up from germline, CDR1 is MGHRA and CDR2 is YSYEKL. The CDR3 consists of 15 residues. The DNA of the CDR3 is TGCGCCAGCAGCCAAGTTGATCGGGACACCACTGAAGCTTTCTTT. Translating it yields CASSQVDRDTTEAFF.

This clone has just a few counts. The J gene is TRBJ1-2, the V gene TRBV28; no firm D call. Germline-derived CDR1 and CDR2 are MDHEN and SYDVKM. The CDR3 is 14 amino acids. Deletions cut 5 bases from V and 8 bases from J, with 18 bases between. The CDR3 region has the DNA TGTGCCAGCAGTCCAAGACAAGCCTTGAGCGGCTACACCTTC. Amino acid sequence: CASSPRQALSGYTF.

This sequence joins TRBV7-2 and TRBJ1-4, with D unresolved. V was cut by 5 bases and J by 0 bases, with 13 bases left in between. In germline, CDR1 is SGHTA, CDR2 FQGNSA. The CDR3 has 16 amino acids. CDR3 loop: CASSQDPRATNEKLFF. DNA of the CDR3: TGTGCCAGCAGCCAAGATCCAAGAGCAACTAATGAAAAACTGTTTTTT. Combining the CDR3 with reference TRBV7-2 and TRBJ1-4 gives the whole variable domain GAGVSQSPSNKVTEKGKDVELRCDPISGHTALYWYRQSLGQGLEFLIYFQGNSAPDKSGLPSDRFSAERTGGSVSTLTIQRTQQEDSAVYLCASSQDPRATNEKLFFGSGTQLSVL.

The chain employs TRBV7-2 and TRBJ1-6; 9 nucleotides align to TRBD1. Losses at the gene ends were 1 base for V and 10 bases for J; bases not matched to a gene: 5. Germline V gene data show CDR1 as SGHTA and CDR2 as FQGNSA. This CDR3 spans 15 amino acids. The CDR3 region has the DNA TGTGCCAGCAGCTTAGTGGGACAGGGACACTCACCCCTCCACTTT. Translated: CASSLVGQGHSPLHF.

The chain combines TRBV6-5 with TRBJ2-1; D not certain. Germline values: CDR1 MNHEY, CDR2 SVGAGI. The CDR3 extends over 14 amino acids. Trimming shortened V by 0 bases and J by 7 bases, and 10 bases separated the two germline ends. CDR3 coding DNA: TGTGCCAGCAGTTACTCGAGGATCCGAAATGAGCAGTTCTTC. Residues: CASSYSRIRNEQFF.

J is TRBJ1-1 and V is TRBV19, with D perhaps matching TRBD1 (5 bases). The CDR3 sequence is 13 residues long. V was clipped by 7 bases and J by 0 bases, with 9 bases between them. Germline V gene sequence: CDR1 LNHDA, CDR2 SQIVND (reference sequence). The CDR3 coding sequence is TGTGCCAGTATCGACAGCGTGAACACTGAAGCTTTCTTT. This translates into CASIDSVNTEAFF.

The chain carries TRBV18 and TRBJ2-1, with D tentatively TRBD1 (6 bases). V was trimmed by 6 bases and J by 6 bases, leaving 18 bases between them. This CDR3 contains 15 residues. Germline V CDR1 and CDR2: KGHSH, LQKENI. In DNA, the CDR3 is TGTGCCAGCTCTCGGGACAATCTGGGTTCCAATGAGCAGTTCTTC. It yields the protein CASSRDNLGSNEQFF.

This rearrangement joins TRBV6-1 to TRBJ1-2, with D possibly TRBD1 on 5 matching bases. CDR3 length equals 15 residues. Trimming cost V 2 bases and J 0 bases, with 10 bases left between them. In germline, CDR1 is MNHNS, CDR2 SASEGT. The CDR3 spells CASSELWGANYGYTF. The CDR3 DNA reads as TGTGCCAGCAGTGAATTATGGGGGGCTAACTATGGCTACACCTTC.

This clone was found a few times. The chain combines TRBV6-4 with TRBJ2-7; TRBD2 matches 7 bases. Trimming took 7 bases from V and 3 from J; bases not matched to a gene: 6. Germline V CDR1 and CDR2: MRHNA, SNTAGT. The CDR3 length is 13 residues. The CDR3, as DNA: TGTGCCAGCAACGGGAGGTTCTACTACGAGCAGTACTTC. Protein: CASNGRFYYEQYF.

There are a few counts of this clone. The chain combines TRBV15 with TRBJ1-2; TRBD1 matches 7 bases. After removal of 0 bases from V and 3 bases from J, the junction contained 10 bases not matched to a gene. Germline CDR1 LNHNV, CDR2 YYDKDF (reference sequence). The length of the CDR3 is 17 residues. The CDR3, as DNA: TGTGCCACCAGCAGAGATCCGAACAGGGGAGCTCACTATGGCTACACCTTC. It specifies CATSRDPNRGAHYGYTF.

The chain recombines TRBV18 with TRBJ1-4; D possibly corresponds to TRBD1 (5 bases). The CDR3 runs 15 residues. Germline V gene lookup returns CDR1 KGHSH and CDR2 LQKENI. The V end was cut by 6 bases, the J end by 6 bases, with 17 bases between. CDR3 coding DNA: TGTGCCAGCTCGCCGATCGCAGGGACTGATGAAAAACTGTTTTTT. It codes for CASSPIAGTDEKLFF.

This clone was detected only a few times. CDR3 in amino acids: CASSLSPLRRYTF. DNA for the CDR3: TGTGCCAGCAGCCTTTCACCACTCCGTCGCTACACCTTC. The chain has TRBV7-8 and TRBJ1-2, with D unresolved. CDR1 SGHVS and CDR2 FQNEAQ come from the germline V gene. The CDR3 extends over 13 amino acids. Trimming cost V 5 bases and J 9 bases, with 16 bases left between them.

The chain joins TRBV19 to TRBJ2-3; TRBD2 aligns across 10 bases. Germline CDR1 reads LNHDA; CDR2 reads SQIVND (reference sequence). The trim removed 7 bases at V and 2 bases at J, leaving 12 bases unmatched. The CDR3 totals 17 residues. The CDR3 region is CASTQGPAGGSTDTQYF. The CDR3 DNA reads TGTGCCAGTACACAGGGGCCAGCGGGGGGGTCCACAGATACGCAGTATTTT.

This chain connects TRBV7-8 to TRBJ1-5, with a possible D match to TRBD1 (6 bases). The CDR3 is made up of 14 amino acids. Germline V lookup: CDR1 SGHVS, CDR2 FQNEAQ. Trimming left V 5 bases short and J 7 bases short, with 15 bases between. CDR3 nucleotides: TGTGCCAGCAGCCCCGGGGGGGGCAGCCAGCCCCAGCATTTT. This translates into CASSPGGGSQPQHF.

The V gene is TRBV5-1, the J gene TRBJ1-1; TRBD1 might be the D (5 bases). V lost 0 bases to trimming and J lost 1 base, with 13 bases between them. The germline gives CDR1 SGHRS, CDR2 YFSETQ. This CDR3 comprises 16 residues. CDR3 sequence: CASSLGTVGGNTEAFF. The CDR3 bases are TGCGCCAGCAGCTTGGGGACGGTCGGGGGGAACACTGAAGCTTTCTTT.

The chain links TRBV19 to TRBJ1-2, with 7 bases lining up with TRBD1. Germline lookup yields CDR1 LNHDA and CDR2 SQIVND (reference sequence). This CDR3 is 13 amino acids long. V dropped 8 bases and J dropped 4; count of bases not matched to a gene: 7. CDR3: CASRRGNTYGYTF. CDR3 coding DNA: TGTGCCAGTCGCAGGGGGAATACCTATGGCTACACCTTC.

The J gene is TRBJ1-6, the V gene TRBV5-6; 8 bases are shared with TRBD1. CDR1 is SGHDT and CDR2 is YYEEEE in the germline V gene. The CDR3 loop spans 15 amino acids. The J segment lost 11 bases and the V segment lost 3 bases, leaving 10 bases of the junction unmatched. The CDR3 DNA follows: TGTGCCAGCAGCTACCAAGACAGGGGCTTTGCACCCCTCCACTTT. The encoded protein is CASSYQDRGFAPLHF.

The chain couples TRBV7-3 to TRBJ2-5; 11 bases line up with TRBD2. J gave up 5 bases and V 4 bases, and 9 bases lay outside the gene matches. In germline, CDR1 is SGHTA, CDR2 FQGTGA. This CDR3 has 16 residues. The CDR3 region is CASSSGSGGAWETQYF. CDR3 bases: TGTGCCAGCAGCTCCGGTAGCGGGGGGGCATGGGAGACCCAGTACTTC.

The count of this clone is one. The V and J genes are TRBV7-9 and TRBJ2-1; TRBD1 aligns across 9 bases. The germline CDR1 and CDR2 sequences are SEHNR and FQNEAQ (reference sequence). Trimming at V came to 5 bases and at J to 7 bases, leaving 9 bases not matched to a gene. The CDR3 loop spans 15 amino acids. Here the CDR3 reads CASSLPGQGGNEQFF. CDR3 bases: TGTGCCAGCAGCCTACCGGGACAGGGTGGAAATGAGCAGTTCTTC.

The chain has TRBV7-8 and TRBJ2-1, with D tentatively TRBD2 (5 bases). V was shortened by 1 base and J by 0 bases, with 13 bases between the two germline ends. From germline, CDR1 is SGHVS and CDR2 FQNEAQ. This CDR3 comprises 17 residues. The CDR3 here is CASSLGPGRSSYNEQFF. CDR3 nucleotides: TGTGCCAGCAGCTTAGGGCCGGGGAGAAGCTCCTACAATGAGCAGTTCTTC.

The rearrangement links TRBV5-1 to TRBJ1-2; no clear D gene. Trimming cost V 7 bases and J 0 bases, with 10 bases left between them. The CDR3 extends over 13 amino acids. Germline V gene lookup returns CDR1 SGHRS and CDR2 YFSETQ. CDR3 DNA: TGCGCCAGCGGAATTGGAGCTAACTATGGCTACACCTTC. Translated: CASGIGANYGYTF.

V is TRBV28 and J is TRBJ1-2; TRBD1 matches 10 bases. The J segment lost 6 bases and the V segment lost 2 bases, leaving 3 bases of the junction unmatched. The CDR3 has 14 amino acids. Germline V gives CDR1 MDHEN, CDR2 SYDVKM. The CDR3 is CASSLRDRGNGYTF. The CDR3 nucleotides are TGTGCCAGCAGTTTAAGGGACAGGGGCAATGGCTACACCTTC.

The chain links TRBV5-1 to TRBJ2-7, with 10 nucleotides matching TRBD1. The V gene end was trimmed by 0 bases and the J gene end by 5 bases; junction bases not matched to a gene: 5. CDR3 length: 15 amino acids. The germline gives CDR1 SGHRS, CDR2 YFSETQ. DNA of the CDR3: TGCGCCAGCAGCTTGGCCCGACAGGGGGCTGACGAGCAGTACTTC. Protein: CASSLARQGADEQYF.

This clone appeared once. V and J are TRBV30 and TRBJ1-3; D might be TRBD1 (5 bases). V was clipped by 0 bases and J by 5 bases, with 11 bases between them. Per germline, CDR1 GTSNPN and CDR2 SVGIG (reference sequence). The CDR3 totals 14 residues. This CDR3 reads CAWSVLGPRNTIYF. Here the CDR3 DNA reads TGTGCCTGGAGTGTACTGGGGCCCAGAAACACCATATATTTT.

The CDR3 DNA sequence: TGTGCCAGCAGCCCCGAGGGACTAGCGGGCAAAGAGACCCAGTACTTC. Its translation is CASSPEGLAGKETQYF. V and J are TRBV7-8 and TRBJ2-5; TRBD2 agrees at 12 bases. The CDR3 has 16 residues. Trimming removed 5 bases from V and 3 bases from J; junction bases left unmatched: 7. Germline values: CDR1 SGHVS, CDR2 FQNEAQ.